Sequencing of this TCR beta chain was carried out in a study of T-cell memory formation after mild COVID-19. The wider study: TCR clusters mostly belonged to single donors.

TCRdb reprocessed the 5' RACE reads via MiXCR and lists one record per CDR3 protein. The data contain 350,000 to 500,000 distinct CDR3 sequences, over 15% of them singletons. This clonotype was counted between two and nine times. The V and J ends lost 5 bases and 4 bases, in that order; junction bases with no gene match: 17. This CDR3 spans 18 amino acids. Per germline, CDR1 SEHNR and CDR2 FQNEAQ (reference sequence). The chain uses TRBV7-9 and TRBJ2-3; 8 bases line up with TRBD1. The sample was PBMCs or a T cell subset sorted from them (not recorded which). This receptor was taken from a man between 18 and 29 years old who had mild COVID-19 (a few samples of this study predate the infection). Cell type and time point are not known. The CDR3 nucleotides read TGTGCCAGCAGCACGCGCGTGCGGACAGGGTATTCGGCAGATACGCAGTATTTT. Translation gives CASSTRVRTGYSADTQYF.